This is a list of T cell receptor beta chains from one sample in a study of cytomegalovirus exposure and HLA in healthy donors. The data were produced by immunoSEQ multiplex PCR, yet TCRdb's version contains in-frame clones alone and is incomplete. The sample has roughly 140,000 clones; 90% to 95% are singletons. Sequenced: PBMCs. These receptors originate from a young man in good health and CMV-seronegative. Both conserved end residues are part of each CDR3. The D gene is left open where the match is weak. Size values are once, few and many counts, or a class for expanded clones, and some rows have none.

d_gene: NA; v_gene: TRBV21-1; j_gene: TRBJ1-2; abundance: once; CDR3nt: TGTGCCAGCAGCAAAGCAGGACAGGGTCCTTTTTACTATGGCTACACCTTC; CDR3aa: CASSKAGQGPFYYGYTF
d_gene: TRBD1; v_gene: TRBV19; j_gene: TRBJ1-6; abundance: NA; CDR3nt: TGTGCCAGCCGGACAGGGGGCAATTCACCCCTCCACTTT; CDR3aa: CASRTGGNSPLHF
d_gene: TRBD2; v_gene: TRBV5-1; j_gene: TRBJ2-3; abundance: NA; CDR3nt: TGCGCCAGCAGCTTGAAGCGGGGGGGCGCAACAGATACGCAGTATTTT; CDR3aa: CASSLKRGGATDTQYF
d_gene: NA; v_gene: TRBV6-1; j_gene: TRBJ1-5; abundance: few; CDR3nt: TGTGCCAGCAGGTACGGGAGGGTCAATCAGCCCCAGCATTTT; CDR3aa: CASRYGRVNQPQHF
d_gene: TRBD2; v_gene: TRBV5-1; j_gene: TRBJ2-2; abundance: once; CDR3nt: TGCGCCAGCAGCCGGGGACTAGCGTACACCGGGGAGCTGTTTTTT; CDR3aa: CASSRGLAYTGELFF
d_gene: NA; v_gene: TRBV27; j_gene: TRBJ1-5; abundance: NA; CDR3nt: TGTGCCAGCAGGAGGGGGACATCGGATCAGCCCCAGCATTTT; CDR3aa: CASRRGTSDQPQHF
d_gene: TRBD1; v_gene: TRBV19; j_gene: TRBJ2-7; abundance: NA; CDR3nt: TGTGCCAGTAGTACAACCGGGACAGGGTTCCACGAGCAGTACTTC; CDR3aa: CASSTTGTGFHEQYF
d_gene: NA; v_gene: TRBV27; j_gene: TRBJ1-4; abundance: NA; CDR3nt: TGTGCCAGCAGTTTACTCAGTACAGGGACTAATGAAAAACTGTTTTTT; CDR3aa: CASSLLSTGTNEKLFF
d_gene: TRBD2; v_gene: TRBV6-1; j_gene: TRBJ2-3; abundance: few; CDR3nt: TGTGCCAGCAGTGAACGGGGGGGACTATCGACAGATACGCAGTATTTT; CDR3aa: CASSERGGLSTDTQYF
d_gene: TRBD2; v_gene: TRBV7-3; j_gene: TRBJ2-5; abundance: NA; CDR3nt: TGTGCCAGCACCCTGGGACGAGCGGGGGGGGAGACCCAGTACTTC; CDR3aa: CASTLGRAGGETQYF
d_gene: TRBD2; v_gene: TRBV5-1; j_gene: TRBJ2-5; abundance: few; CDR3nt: TGCGCCAGCAGCTTGGCCCCCGGGACTAGAGGAGAGACCCAGTACTTC; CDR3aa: CASSLAPGTRGETQYF
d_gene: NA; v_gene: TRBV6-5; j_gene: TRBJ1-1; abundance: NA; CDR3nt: TGTGCCAGCTGCATCAGGGGGAACACTGAAGCTTTCTTT; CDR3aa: CASCIRGNTEAFF
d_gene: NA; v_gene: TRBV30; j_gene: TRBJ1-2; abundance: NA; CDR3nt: TGTGCCTGGAGTACCCCTCGTGCGGGGGCGGCGGGCTACACCTTC; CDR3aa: CAWSTPRAGAAGYTF
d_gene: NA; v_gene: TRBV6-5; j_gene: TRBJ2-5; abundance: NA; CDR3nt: TGTGCCGTAAAAGAGACCCAGTACTTC; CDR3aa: CAVKETQYF
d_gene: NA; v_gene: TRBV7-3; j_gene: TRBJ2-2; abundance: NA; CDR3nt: TGTGCCAGCAGCTCAGACACCGGGGAGCTGTTTTTT; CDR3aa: CASSSDTGELFF
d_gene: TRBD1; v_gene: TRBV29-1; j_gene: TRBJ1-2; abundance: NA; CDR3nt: TGCAGCACCAGGACAGGGGGCGCGGGGGGCTACACCTTC; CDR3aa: CSTRTGGAGGYTF